The T cell receptor (beta chain) under discussion was sequenced for a study of PD-L1 blockade in urothelial cancer. From germline, CDR1 is MDHEN and CDR2 SYDVKM. With 4 bases removed from V and 1 base from J, the gap between germline ends came to 5 bases. This CDR3 contains 12 residues. As for this clone: Other DNA sequences within the sample encode an identical CDR3.

Assay used: immunoSEQ multiplex PCR; TCRdb lists only in-frame clones, some missing. The table lists approximately 38,000 clones, about 89% of them singletons. Here the sequenced sample was PBMCs, taken around atezolizumab (anti-PD-L1) treatment. The clonotype comes from a man aged 60-69 years with urothelial cancer. The V gene is TRBV28, the J gene TRBJ2-7; TRBD2 is a possible D gene (5 bases). Here the CDR3 DNA reads TGTGCCAGCAGTTCGGGGTCCTACGAGCAGTACTTC. This translates into CASSSGSYEQYF.